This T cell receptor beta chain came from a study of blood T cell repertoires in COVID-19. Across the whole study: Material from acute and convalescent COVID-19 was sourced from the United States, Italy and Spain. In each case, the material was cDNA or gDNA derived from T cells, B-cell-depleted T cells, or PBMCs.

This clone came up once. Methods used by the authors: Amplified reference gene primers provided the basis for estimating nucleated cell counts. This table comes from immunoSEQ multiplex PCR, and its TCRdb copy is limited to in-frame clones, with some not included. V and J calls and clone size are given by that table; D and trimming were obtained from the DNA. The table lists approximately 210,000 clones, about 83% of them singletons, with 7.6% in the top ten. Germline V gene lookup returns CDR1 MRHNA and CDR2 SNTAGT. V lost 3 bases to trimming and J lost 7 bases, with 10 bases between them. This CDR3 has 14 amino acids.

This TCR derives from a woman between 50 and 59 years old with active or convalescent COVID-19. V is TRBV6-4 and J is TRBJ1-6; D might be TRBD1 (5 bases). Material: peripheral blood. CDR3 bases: TGTGCCAGCAGTGAGGGGCAGGGAAATTCACCCCTCCACTTT. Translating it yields CASSEGQGNSPLHF.